A selection of T cell receptor beta chains follows, all from one sample in a study of graft-versus-host responses after intestinal transplantation. Antigen specificity for these receptors is unknown. Profiled with immunoSEQ multiplex PCR; TCRdb holds only in-frame clones, not every one. Among 95,000 to 110,000 clones, approximately 93% were seen once, and the ten largest hold 1.2%. The specimen comprised unstimulated CD8+ T cells sorted from spleen or lymph node cells, sampled before intestinal transplant. The receptors derive from a human donor who received an intestinal transplant. Each CDR3 is given with its conserved first and last residue. The D gene is left open where the match is weak. Clone size is given for some rows only: seen once, a few or many times, or a class if the clone is expanded.

d_gene	v_gene	j_gene	abundance	CDR3aa	CDR3nt
NA	TRBV18	TRBJ1-2	NA	CASSPELWTPSNYGYTF	TGTGCCAGCTCACCGGAGCTTTGGACACCCTCTAACTATGGCTACACCTTC
NA	TRBV4-1	TRBJ2-7	NA	CASSPPGSYEQYF	TGCGCCAGCAGCCCCCCGGGGTCCTACGAGCAGTACTTC
NA	TRBV2	TRBJ1-6	NA	CASSNFLGYNSPLHF	TGTGCCAGCAGTAATTTCCTGGGGTATAATTCACCCCTCCACTTT
NA	TRBV27	TRBJ2-7	once	CASSLARGHEQYF	TGTGCCAGCAGTCTAGCGCGGGGGCACGAGCAGTACTTC
NA	TRBV12-2	TRBJ1-6	NA	CASRLPGPGNSPLHF	TGTGCAAGTCGCCTCCCTGGACCGGGAAATTCACCCCTCCACTTT
NA	TRBV7-9	TRBJ2-2	NA	CASSLGDLSSSNTGELFF	TGTGCCAGCAGCCTTGGGGACCTCTCTAGTTCGAACACCGGGGAGCTGTTTTTT
TRBD1	TRBV6-5	TRBJ1-2	NA	CASSYATGGYGYTF	TGTGCCAGCAGTTACGCTACAGGGGGCTATGGCTACACCTTC
NA	TRBV7-9	TRBJ1-4	NA	CASRPAHGGSNEKLFF	TGTGCCAGCAGGCCGGCCCATGGGGGAAGCAATGAAAAACTGTTTTTT
NA	TRBV27	TRBJ1-6	NA	CASSLGNSLLHF	TGTGCCAGCAGTCTTGGTAATTCACTCCTCCACTTT
NA	TRBV4-1	TRBJ2-1	once	CASSQEGGDEQFF	TGCGCCAGCAGCCAAGAGGGTGGGGATGAGCAGTTCTTC
TRBD1	TRBV7-3	TRBJ2-1	NA	CASSRTAADRAKFF	TGTGCCAGCAGCCGTACAGCCGCTGACAGGGCAAAATTCTTC
NA	TRBV7-9	TRBJ1-5	NA	CASSLQGNQPQHF	TGTGCCAGCAGCTTACAGGGGAATCAGCCCCAGCATTTT
NA	TRBV5-1	TRBJ2-1	NA	CASSYAFGLGYNEQFF	TGCGCCAGCAGCTACGCCTTTGGGCTCGGGTACAATGAGCAGTTCTTC
NA	TRBV4-1	TRBJ2-7	NA	CASRATDSYEQYF	TGCGCCAGCAGGGCAACTGACAGCTACGAGCAGTACTTC
TRBD1	TRBV4-1	TRBJ2-7	NA	CASTGTGDTYEQYF	TGCGCCAGCACAGGGACAGGGGACACCTACGAGCAGTACTTC
TRBD2	TRBV27	TRBJ2-3	NA	CASSLALAGYDTQYF	TGTGCCAGCAGCCTGGCGCTAGCGGGGTATGATACGCAGTATTTT
TRBD1	TRBV4-1	TRBJ1-2	NA	CASSQQRTGGTGYTF	TGCGCCAGCAGCCAACAACGGACAGGGGGGACTGGCTACACCTTC
TRBD1	TRBV6-1	TRBJ2-2	NA	CASSAMTGQGAWDTGELFF	TGTGCCAGCAGTGCAATGACGGGACAGGGAGCCTGGGACACCGGGGAGCTGTTTTTT
NA	TRBV27	TRBJ1-2	NA	CASSPRGTDGYTF	TGTGCCAGCAGCCCCCGGGGCACGGACGGCTACACCTTC
NA	TRBV5-4	TRBJ2-5	NA	CASSLEVARETQYF	TGTGCCAGCAGCTTGGAAGTGGCAAGGGAGACCCAGTACTTC
NA	TRBV13	TRBJ2-1	NA	CASSFRGVPYNEQFF	TGTGCCAGCAGCTTTAGAGGGGTCCCCTACAATGAGCAGTTCTTC
TRBD1	TRBV4-1	TRBJ2-7	NA	CASSQPGTGYSEQYF	TGCGCCAGCAGCCAACCCGGGACAGGGTATTCCGAGCAGTACTTC
NA	TRBV7-9	TRBJ1-6	NA	CASSSPNREDSPLHF	TGTGCCAGCAGCTCACCCAACAGGGAGGATTCACCCCTCCACTTT
NA	TRBV9	TRBJ2-2	NA	CASSTDVVGTGELFF	TGTGCCAGCAGCACGGACGTGGTTGGCACCGGGGAGCTGTTTTTT
NA	TRBV7-9	TRBJ1-5	NA	CASSLGPNQPQHF	TGTGCCAGCAGCTTAGGGCCCAATCAGCCCCAGCATTTT
TRBD1	TRBV27	TRBJ1-2	NA	CASSPITGTGLVGYTF	TGTGCCAGCAGCCCGATCACCGGGACAGGGCTAGTTGGCTACACCTTC
TRBD2	TRBV29-1	TRBJ2-5	NA	CSVDGSSGGPGKGTQYF	TGCAGCGTTGATGGATCTAGCGGGGGGCCCGGGAAGGGGACCCAGTACTTC
NA	TRBV30	TRBJ1-6	once	CAWSVNINSPLHF	TGTGCCTGGAGTGTAAACATCAATTCACCCCTCCACTTT
NA	TRBV5-6	TRBJ2-7	NA	CASSQDPSYEQYF	TGTGCCAGCAGCCAGGACCCCTCCTACGAGCAGTACTTC
TRBD1	TRBV7-7	TRBJ1-1	NA	CASSTPGTGNTEAFF	TGTGCCAGCAGCACCCCCGGGACAGGGAACACTGAAGCTTTCTTT
TRBD2	TRBV9	TRBJ2-3	NA	CASSLEVAGGRSTDTQYF	TGTGCCAGCTCCCTGGAAGTAGCGGGGGGAAGGTCGACAGATACGCAGTATTTT
NA	TRBV19	TRBJ1-5	few	CASSDSYNQPQHF	TGTGCCAGTAGCGACAGCTACAATCAGCCCCAGCATTTT
NA	TRBV7-9	TRBJ2-2	NA	CATDPDDTGELFF	TGTGCCACCGACCCCGACGACACCGGGGAGCTGTTTTTT
TRBD1	TRBV2	TRBJ1-2	NA	CACPDREDSGYTF	TGTGCCTGTCCGGACAGGGAGGATAGTGGCTACACCTTC
NA	TRBV4-2	TRBJ2-7	NA	CASSQVLEGGEQYF	TGTGCCAGCAGCCAAGTGTTGGAGGGGGGGGAGCAGTACTTC
TRBD1	TRBV29-1	TRBJ2-1	NA	CSARPGQGNEQFF	TGCAGCGCTCGCCCGGGACAGGGTAATGAGCAGTTCTTC
NA	TRBV4-1	TRBJ1-1	NA	CASSQDTGWYDTEAFF	TGCGCCAGCAGCCAAGATACAGGGTGGTATGACACTGAAGCTTTCTTT
NA	TRBV11-1	TRBJ1-1	NA	CASSLGGARNTEAFF	TGTGCCAGCAGCTTAGGTGGGGCCAGGAACACTGAAGCTTTCTTT
NA	TRBV10-1	TRBJ1-4	NA	CASSDLDCYRETNEKLFF	TGCGCCAGCAGTGATTTAGACTGCTACCGGGAGACTAATGAAAAACTGTTTTTT
NA	TRBV14	TRBJ2-5	NA	CASSQGLTEETQYF	TGTGCCAGCAGCCAAGGGCTTACTGAAGAGACCCAGTACTTC
TRBD1	TRBV4-1	TRBJ2-5	NA	CASSPSKGAGLETQYF	TGCGCCAGCAGCCCATCGAAGGGGGCGGGCTTAGAGACCCAGTACTTC
NA	TRBV6-5	TRBJ2-2	NA	CASSYSSTGELFF	TGTGCCAGCAGTTACTCGAGCACCGGGGAGCTGTTTTTT
NA	TRBV29-1	TRBJ2-7	NA	CSVLIDTSYEQYF	TGCAGCGTCCTCATTGACACGTCCTACGAGCAGTACTTC
TRBD2	TRBV27	TRBJ2-7	NA	CASSLAGAAYEQYF	TGTGCCAGCAGCCTAGCGGGGGCCGCCTACGAGCAGTACTTC
NA	TRBV27	TRBJ1-4	NA	CASSLLGYDEKLFF	TGTGCCAGCAGTTTATTAGGATATGATGAAAAACTGTTTTTT
TRBD2	TRBV7-2	TRBJ2-1	NA	CASSVLGGAIEQFF	TGTGCCAGCAGCGTACTCGGGGGGGCGATTGAGCAGTTCTTC
NA	TRBV10-3	TRBJ2-1	NA	CAISEEPLGQPYNEQFF	TGTGCCATCAGTGAAGAGCCCCTTGGACAGCCATACAATGAGCAGTTCTTC
NA	TRBV7-9	TRBJ1-1	NA	CASSLPQGNTEAFF	TGTGCCAGCAGCTTACCTCAGGGGAACACTGAAGCTTTCTTT
NA	TRBV27	TRBJ1-4	NA	CASKGEDTNEKLFF	TGTGCCAGCAAAGGTGAAGATACAAATGAAAAACTGTTTTTT
NA	TRBV4-2	TRBJ1-2	NA	CASSQEDGGSYGYTF	TGTGCCAGCAGCCAAGAAGATGGGGGGAGCTATGGCTACACCTTC
NA	TRBV10-1	TRBJ2-7	NA	CASSDNYEQYF	TGCGCCAGCAGTGATAACTACGAGCAGTACTTC
NA	TRBV27	TRBJ1-2	NA	CASSLSGGDFANYGYTF	TGTGCCAGCAGTTTATCGGGGGGGGATTTCGCTAACTATGGCTACACCTTC
NA	TRBV7-9	TRBJ2-1	NA	CASSDDGQGFYEQFF	TGTGCCAGCAGCGATGACGGTCAGGGATTTTATGAGCAGTTCTTC
NA	TRBV9	TRBJ2-3	NA	CASSVGGGGLPTVDTQYF	TGTGCCAGCAGCGTAGGTGGCGGGGGCCTACCCACCGTGGATACGCAGTATTTT
TRBD2	TRBV9	TRBJ2-2	NA	CASSSRTSGATGTGELFF	TGTGCCAGCAGCTCCAGGACTAGCGGGGCCACGGGGACCGGGGAGCTGTTTTTT